This T cell receptor (beta chain) stems from a study of blood T cell repertoires in COVID-19 (TCRdb year 2020). Some background on the complete study: Samples covering the acute and convalescent phases of COVID-19 were provided by collaborators in the United States, Italy and Spain. The material from the prospective study consisted of cDNA or gDNA derived from T cells, B-cell-depleted T cells, or PBMCs. Subjects who had been exposed to COVID-19, were actively infected with it, or had recovered from it provided the deeply sampled blood TCRbeta repertoires that made up the dataset. The repertoires were released in a freely available public database intended as a resource for research on the immune response to SARS-CoV-2. Samples were obtained from the ongoing ImmuneRACE study (first 160 participants) and from 1,254 subjects provided by 6 global collaborators. The sample metadata nearly always contained a de-identified subject ID, COVID-19 status, age in years and sex. HLA class I and class II types, where available, came from metadata supplied by the sample provider rather than from assay-based typing.

The immunoSEQ Assay, a bias-controlled multiplex PCR, was used to amplify TCRbeta CDR3 regions from genomic DNA. For the original study's pipeline: Within the assay, amplification of reference gene primers was used to estimate how many nucleated cells each sample contained. To quantify the absolute abundance of each unique TCRbeta CDR3 rearrangement, sequence reads were collapsed and filtered. For each sample, productive Simpson clonality was calculated as the square root of Simpson's diversity index across productive rearrangements. TCRdb retrieved this table from immuneACCESS and kept in-frame rearrangements only. Not all clones are present; in checked studies, unresolved V genes account for under half, and no reason is known for the remainder. The V and J calls and clone size are taken from that table; D and trimming were inferred from the DNA. The sample table lists about 340,000 clones, about 88% of them with a count of one. Just under 7.5% of the sample rests with the top ten.

One collaborating source in Seattle enrolled patients while the patients were actively infected and followed the patients over time throughout the course of disease. Each collaborating institution followed its own protocols to collect whole blood in K2EDTA tubes. For TCRbeta analysis, collaborator samples were shipped as frozen whole blood, as isolated PBMCs, or as DNA extracted from either sample type. A note on this clone: The antigen this receptor binds is unknown. Base qualities were left out, and no much larger clone turns up one base away.

The study at large found these results: Clinical and demographic metadata were provided uncurated, with the amount varying by source and participant.

Spanning cysteine to phenylalanine, the CDR3 consists of 10 amino acids. The kept DNA is CDR3 alone, 30 bases in frame from the first base. Based on the germline V gene, the CDR1 and CDR2 sequences are SQVTM and ANQGSEA. Trimming takes 1 base from V and 15 bases from J, and the germline ends sit 10 bases apart. The chain couples TRBV29-1 to TRBJ2-1; the D region possibly corresponds to TRBD1 (5 bases align). This clonotype was obtained from a woman in her 70s with COVID-19, enrolled during active disease. Input material: peripheral blood. In nucleotides, the sequence is TGCAGCGTTGAAGCAGGGTATGGGTTCTTC. Translated, it reads CSVEAGYGFF.